This T cell receptor (beta chain) comes out of a study of shared clonotypes between healthy human individuals (dated by TCRdb to 2019 to 2021). About the study as a whole: The cohort comprised two women and a few men aged 18 to 49 years. For each donor, CD4 naive and CD4 memory were each run on three plates, CD8 naive on two plates, and CD8 memory on one plate. To estimate repertoire size and how much clonotype sharing occurs between individuals, the study deeply sequenced the blood TCR repertoires of several healthy adults. To increase sequencing depth and limit assay-specific biases, TCR repertoire library preparation and sequencing were carried out by different laboratories using diverse techniques. Leukapheresis yielded between about 0.85 and 9 billion PBMCs per donor.

The investigation overall reported the following: Because the study included only a small number of donors, the genetic and exposure-history diversity represented was limited. Naive subsets generally had larger estimated clonotype richness than memory subsets. Sharing across several donors was observed for roughly 5.4% of naive CD4, about 4% of naive CD8, 2% to 2.5% of memory CD4, and roughly 0.43% of memory CD8 clonotypes. Pairwise subsampling led to the expectation that sequencing depth would affect the degree of clonotype sharing among donors. Sampling was restricted to blood, and TCR repertoires in tissues likely differ from the TCR repertoires found in blood. Rarefaction of sorted-subset datasets indicated incomplete sequencing despite the large sequencing depth. Compared with non-shared clonotypes, the clonotypes found in all four sorted-subset donors had higher generation probabilities.

Using the deep immunoSEQ assay, TCR CDR3 regions were amplified from genomic DNA by multiplex PCR. Extracted genomic DNA from each cell subset was distributed evenly across all wells of several immunoSEQ 96-well plates, and each plate was treated as a replicate. For sorted subsets, 150 to 250 ng of genomic DNA, equivalent to some 30,000 T cell genomes, went into each replicate PCR. The purified libraries were quantified using a Qubit 3.0 fluorometer, sized with a Bioanalyzer 2100, and then quantified again using the KAPA Library Quantification kit. Every immunoSEQ 96-well plate was sequenced on a dedicated single-read 150-cycle Illumina NextSeq 550 flow cell. As for the original processing: Because the immunoSEQ output held only junctional sequences and lacked quality scores, the filtering could not match the filtering applied to full-length reads. To assign V/J genes and CDR3, sequences were annotated against IMGT germline references using PyIR, a Python wrapper for IgBLAST v1.9. Reads were filtered out if the reads had weak V/J assignments (E-value above 1e-6), no CDR3, stop codons, out-of-frame junctions, or ambiguous translated residues. V3J clonotypes were defined as sequences sharing the same inferred V gene, J gene, and CDR3 amino acid sequence. Percentage overlap between repertoires was calculated by dividing the number of shared unique clonotypes by the size of the smaller repertoire. Three approaches were used to assess repertoire richness: RTK rarefaction, the Chao1 estimator, and Recon v2.1 estimates of unobserved clonotypes. Generation probabilities for all TCRbeta clonotypes obtained by the gDNA method from several donors were computed using OLGA. TCRdb limited this immuneACCESS table to in-frame rearrangements with V and J called. A share of clones is missing; checked studies link under half to unresolved V genes, and the rest is unexplained. V, J and clone size are taken as reported in that table, and D and trimming were inferred from the DNA itself. The table for this sample lists about 2.4 million clones; under 95% of them were counted only once. The leading ten clones occupy approximately 0.37% of the sample.

Donors were healthy HIV-negative adults with no recently reported acute infections or vaccinations. Every donor was a Caucasian adult living in Nashville, Tennessee, USA. CD4+ T cells were enriched by magnetic negative selection; naive cells were then positively selected on CD45RA, and the negative fraction formed the memory subset. Blood was obtained by leukapheresis, after which PBMCs were separated by Ficoll-Histopaque density gradient centrifugation and cryopreserved in liquid nitrogen vapor phase. Analytical flow cytometry was used to check the purity and quantity of each magnetically sorted T cell population. Genomic DNA was isolated from every sorted fraction and measured by UV absorbance on a Nanodrop 2000c. About this clone: It has no known antigen specificity. One base away there is no much larger clone; base qualities are not given.

The sample taken for sequencing was naive CD4+ T cells from PBMCs. Taken with the paper, the label for cell subset or site translates to: CD45RA+ positively selected. The TCR originated in a man between 18 and 35 years old in good health. Some clones in this sample may be carry-over from other donors' samples.

The CDR3 region reads CASDPGGGGGTDTQYF. The DNA sequence reads TGTGCCAGCGACCCGGGGGGGGGCGGAGGCACAGATACGCAGTATTTT. The V and J genes are TRBV5-4 and TRBJ2-3, with 8 middle bases fitting TRBD2. Germline trimming amounts to 7 bases on V and 1 base on J, with 11 as the count of junction bases outside the gene matches. The CDR3 runs 16 amino acids, cysteine and phenylalanine included. Only the CDR3 portion is preserved as DNA: 48 bases, with reading frame beginning at the first base. From a lookup of the germline V gene (reference sequence), CDR1 and CDR2 are SGHNT and YYREEE.